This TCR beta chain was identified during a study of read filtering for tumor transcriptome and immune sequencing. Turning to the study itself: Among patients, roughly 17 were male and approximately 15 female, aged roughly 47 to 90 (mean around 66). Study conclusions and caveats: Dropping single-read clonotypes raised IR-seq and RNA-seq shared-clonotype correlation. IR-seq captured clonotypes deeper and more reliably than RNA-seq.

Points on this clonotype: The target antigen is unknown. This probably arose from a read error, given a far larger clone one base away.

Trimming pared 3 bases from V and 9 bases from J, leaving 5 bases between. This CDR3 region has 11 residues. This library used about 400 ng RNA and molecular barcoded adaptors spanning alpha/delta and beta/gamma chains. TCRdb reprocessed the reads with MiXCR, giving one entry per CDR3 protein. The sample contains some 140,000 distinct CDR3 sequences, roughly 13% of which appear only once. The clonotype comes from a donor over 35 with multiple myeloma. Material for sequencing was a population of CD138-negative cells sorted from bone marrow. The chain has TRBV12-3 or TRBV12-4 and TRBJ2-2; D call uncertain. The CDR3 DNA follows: TGTGCCAGCAGTTTGGCCAGGGAGCTGTTTTTT. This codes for CASSLARELFF.